Each of the 7 T cell receptor beta chains below was sequenced from the same sample in a study of T cells in tuberculosis. TCRdb keeps only in-frame clones here, not all; method: immunoSEQ multiplex PCR. The data contain approximately 31,000 clones, about 82% of them singletons. Regarding time point: new active TB diagnosis, blood taken before or within 7 days of starting treatment. Sample: PBMCs, taken at tuberculosis diagnosis. The source of these receptors is an adult with tuberculosis.

This clone has only a few counts. The sample has other DNA sequences that encode this CDR3 too. The chain carries TRBV6-1 and TRBJ2-5; TRBD1 agrees at 9 bases. The J segment lost 5 bases and the V segment lost 6 bases, leaving 4 bases of the junction unmatched. The germline CDR1 and CDR2 sequences are MNHNS and SASEGT. This CDR3 spans 13 amino acids. CDR3 DNA sequence: TGTGCCAGCAGCCGGGACAGGGATGAGACCCAGTACTTC. Amino acid sequence: CASSRDRDETQYF.

This chain joins TRBV5-1 and TRBJ2-1; perhaps TRBD1 as D (5 bases). V lost 0 bases to trimming and J lost 10 bases, with 14 bases between them. There are 14 residues in the CDR3. Germline V gene lookup returns CDR1 SGHRS and CDR2 YFSETQ. CDR3: CASSLGSRVGEQFF. CDR3 coding DNA: TGCGCCAGCAGCTTGGGTTCCAGGGTTGGGGAGCAGTTCTTC.

The chain carries TRBV4-1 and TRBJ1-5; TRBD1 is a possible D gene (5 bases). Germline assignment: CDR1 MGHRA and CDR2 YSYEKL. V lost 1 base and J lost 1, with 8 bases in between. The CDR3 consists of 15 residues. CDR3 DNA sequence: TGCGCCAGCAGCCAAGTCCGGGGGAGCAATCAGCCCCAGCATTTT. Amino acids: CASSQVRGSNQPQHF.

The J gene is TRBJ2-1, the V gene TRBV27; possibly TRBD2 for D (6 bases). The V end lost 7 bases, the J end lost 1 base, and 14 bases lay between the germline ends. CDR3 length: 15 amino acids. Germline V gene data show CDR1 as MNHEY and CDR2 as SMNVEV (reference sequence). The CDR3 coding sequence is TGTGCCAGCACCCGGGACTTCGATTCCTACAATGAGCAGTTCTTC. Translated: CASTRDFDSYNEQFF.

The rearrangement links TRBV9 to TRBJ2-7; no reliable D call. Germline CDR1 SGDLS, CDR2 YYNGEE. V lost 0 bases, J lost 2 bases, and 12 bases lay in between. The CDR3 is 15 amino acids. CDR3 sequence: CASSVDLEPTYEQYF. In nucleotides, the CDR3 is TGTGCCAGCAGCGTAGATTTGGAGCCCACCTACGAGCAGTACTTC.

The V call is TRBV5-1, the J call TRBJ2-7; D not certain. This CDR3 has 13 amino acids. The V gene's germline CDR1 is SGHRS and CDR2 YFSETQ. V dropped 1 base and J dropped 2 bases, with 7 bases sitting between them. CDR3 nucleotides: TGCGCCAGCAGCTTGTACCTAACCTACGAGCAGTACTTC. Translated: CASSLYLTYEQYF.

The V and J genes are TRBV7-8 and TRBJ2-5; D ambiguous. The germline V and J ends were trimmed by 1 base and 5 bases, with 14 bases remaining between them. This CDR3 spans 15 amino acids. CDR1 SGHVS and CDR2 FQNEAQ come from the germline V gene. The CDR3: CASSLEYSQVETQYF. The CDR3 DNA reads TGTGCCAGCAGCTTAGAATATTCCCAGGTCGAGACCCAGTACTTC.